The entry below describes one T cell receptor (beta chain). Its antigen specificity is not known. No qualities accompany the bases; no much larger clone lies one base away. These data belong to a study of T cell changes during pregnancy in multiple sclerosis (dated by TCRdb to about 2019). Looking at the study overall: The study looked at changes in the T cell repertoire across pregnancy in women with multiple sclerosis.

The CDR3 measures 11 amino acids from cysteine to phenylalanine. Only the CDR3 part of the read is kept: 33 bases, read in frame from the first base. For CDR1 and CDR2, the germline V gene lists MDHEN and SYDVKM. The trim is 4 bases for V and 8 bases for J, with a gap of 8 bases between the germline ends. Library method: the immunoSEQ multiplex PCR assay. Imported from immuneACCESS, the table was reduced by TCRdb to in-frame sequences with V and J called. These copies leave out some clones; in studies compared against another copy, an unresolved V gene accounts for under half, and the cause of the remainder is not known. The sample table holds about 100,000 clones, of which roughly nine tenths were seen once. The ten largest clones add up to around 0.79% of the sample.

The sample here was peripheral blood, taken in the second trimester of pregnancy. Here the chain combines TRBV28 and TRBJ1-2; no confident D gene assignment can be made. The receptor comes from a female donor in good health, enrolled as a control in a pregnancy study. The CDR3 protein is CASSSLSGYTF. The DNA sequence reads TGTGCCAGCAGTTCCCTTAGCGGCTACACCTTC.